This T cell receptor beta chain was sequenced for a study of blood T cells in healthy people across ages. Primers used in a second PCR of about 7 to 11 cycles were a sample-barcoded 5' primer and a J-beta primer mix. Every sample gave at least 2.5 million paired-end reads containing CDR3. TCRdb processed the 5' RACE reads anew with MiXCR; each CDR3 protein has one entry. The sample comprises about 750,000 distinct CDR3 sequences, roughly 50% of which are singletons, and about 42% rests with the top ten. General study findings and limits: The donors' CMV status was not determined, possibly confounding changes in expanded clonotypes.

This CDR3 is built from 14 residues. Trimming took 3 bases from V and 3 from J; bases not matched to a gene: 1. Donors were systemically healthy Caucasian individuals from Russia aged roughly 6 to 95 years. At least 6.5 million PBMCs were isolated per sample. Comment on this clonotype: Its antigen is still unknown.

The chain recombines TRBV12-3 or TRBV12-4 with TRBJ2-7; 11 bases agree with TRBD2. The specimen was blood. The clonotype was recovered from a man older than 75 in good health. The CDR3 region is CASSFGTSGYEQYF. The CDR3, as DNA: TGTGCCAGCAGTTTCGGGACTAGCGGCTACGAGCAGTACTTC.